The 21 T cell receptor beta chains below come from one sample, sequenced in a study of CD8 T cells in ankylosing spondylitis. TCRdb re-derived calls from the 5' RACE reads in MiXCR, one entry per CDR3 protein. The sample contains some 250,000 distinct CDR3 sequences, over 8.5% of which appear only once. Sequenced sample: blood, either unsorted or a sorted T cell fraction (not recorded which). The receptors shown here come from a male donor with ankylosing spondylitis or in good health (not recorded which).

This clonotype was seen repeatedly, ten times or more. The chain uses TRBV7-6 and TRBJ2-3; D possibly corresponds to TRBD1 (6 bases). The CDR3 totals 15 residues. The V end was cut by 5 bases, the J end by 0 bases, with 12 bases between. Germline assignment: CDR1 SGHVS and CDR2 FNYEAQ. The CDR3 DNA reads TGTGCCAGCAGCCCGGGACATTCTAGCACAGATACGCAGTATTTT. Its translation: CASSPGHSSTDTQYF.

This clonotype came up many times. The gene calls are TRBV27 and TRBJ1-2, with 7 bases aligning to TRBD1. V trimming: 5 bases; J trimming: 4 bases; junction bases outside the gene matches: 4. Germline CDR1 is MNHEY and CDR2 is SMNVEV (reference sequence). The CDR3 is 13 residues long. CDR3 protein: CASSVDRAYGYTF. As DNA, the CDR3 is TGTGCCAGCAGTGTCGACAGGGCCTATGGCTACACCTTC.

This clonotype showed up many times. The chain is built from TRBV20-1 and TRBJ2-1, with D unclear. Germline assignment: CDR1 DFQATT and CDR2 SNEGSKA (reference sequence). With 7 bases removed from V and 9 bases from J, the gap between germline ends came to 7 bases. The CDR3 length is 9 residues. DNA of the CDR3: TGCAGTGTTGCGAGTGAGCAGTTCTTC. This translates into CSVASEQFF.

This clonotype was picked up many times. The chain joins TRBV12-3 or TRBV12-4 to TRBJ1-5, with no clear D. V was clipped by 3 bases and J by 0 bases, with 9 bases between them. This CDR3 region has 15 residues. The CDR3 reads CASSFRGTSNQPQHF. DNA for the CDR3: TGTGCCAGCAGTTTCCGGGGAACTAGCAATCAGCCCCAGCATTTT.

The chain combines TRBV19 with TRBJ2-7, with TRBD1 as a possible D gene (5 bases). V was cut by 4 bases and J by 5 bases, with 9 bases left in between. The CDR3 is made up of 12 amino acids. CDR1 is LNHDA, CDR2 SQIVND, per germline (reference sequence). In nucleotides, the CDR3 is TGTGCCAGTAGTAATAGGGGTAACGAGCAGTACTTC. The encoded protein is CASSNRGNEQYF.

This CDR3 reads CASSLGGGITLNEQFF. For the CDR3, the DNA is TGTGCCAGCAGCCTAGGTGGGGGAATTACCTTGAATGAGCAGTTCTTC. The chain has TRBV3-1 and TRBJ2-1; D may match TRBD1 or TRBD2 (5 bases each). From germline, CDR1 is LGHDT and CDR2 YNNKEL (reference sequence). V lost 4 bases to trimming and J lost 7 bases, with 20 bases between them. The CDR3 is 16 amino acids.

This clonotype was recorded once. A much larger clone sits a single nucleotide away, making a read error possible. No conserved phenylalanine or tryptophan ends this CDR3, so it is likely a read error. V and J are TRBV12-3 or TRBV12-4 and TRBJ1-6; D is unclear. Deletions cut 7 bases from V and 10 bases from J, with 14 bases between. The CDR3 sequence is 13 residues long. Written as DNA, the CDR3 is TGTGCCAGCACCGTAGGTGCGGGGTCACCCCTCCACGTT. This sequence encodes CASTVGAGSPLHV.

The chain recombines TRBV24-1 with TRBJ2-5; D gene ambiguous. The CDR3 totals 15 residues. Germline values: CDR1 KGHDR, CDR2 SFDVKD. The germline V and J ends were trimmed by 5 bases and 0 bases, with 12 bases remaining between them. CDR3 coding DNA: TGTGCCACCAGTGGCCGACCGTCGTACCAAGAGACCCAGTACTTC. Amino acid sequence: CATSGRPSYQETQYF.

Comments on this clonotype: This clone may be a read error of a much larger clone one base away. J is TRBJ2-1 and V is TRBV25-1, with D uncertain. CDR1 and CDR2 (germline): MGHDK, SYGVNS. This CDR3 comprises 15 residues. V was shortened by 7 bases and J by 5 bases, with 18 bases between the two germline ends. The CDR3 coding sequence is TGTGCCAGCATGGAAGCCCGCGCTAGAGACAATGAGCAGTTCTTC. Its translation: CASMEARARDNEQFF.

Ten or more counts support this clonotype. The chain links TRBV7-2 to TRBJ2-3; D is ambiguous. Trimming took 5 bases from V and 0 from J, leaving 9 bases between them. This CDR3 contains 14 residues. Germline V gives CDR1 SGHTA, CDR2 FQGNSA. CDR3 sequence: CASSRDGSTDTQYF. CDR3 sequence (DNA): TGTGCCAGCAGCAGGGATGGAAGCACAGATACGCAGTATTTT.

This clonotype was picked up many times. V usage is TRBV20-1 and J usage is TRBJ2-1; no definite D call. V was trimmed by 6 bases and J by 5 bases, leaving 17 bases between them. Germline V gene lookup returns CDR1 DFQATT and CDR2 SNEGSKA (reference sequence). CDR3 length: 14 residues. The CDR3 coding sequence is TGCAGTGCCACCCCTCGGGCTGCAAACAATGAGCAGTTCTTC. It translates to CSATPRAANNEQFF.

The CDR3 bases are TGTGCCAGCAGCTTGGTTCAGGGGTGGACAGATACGCAGTATTTT. It encodes CASSLVQGWTDTQYF. V and J are TRBV5-5 and TRBJ2-3; weak D call: TRBD1 (6 bases). Trimming stripped 0 bases from V and 3 bases from J, with 11 bases between. CDR1 and CDR2 from the germline V gene are SGHKS and YYEKEE (reference sequence). The CDR3 is 15 amino acids.

Ten or more counts support this clonotype. One end of the junction varies from germline; a read error may be responsible. J is TRBJ2-3 and V is TRBV29-1; unclear D gene. This CDR3 is 8 amino acids long. Per germline, CDR1 SQVTM and CDR2 ANQGSEA. This chain's CDR3 is CSVENRNF. CDR3 in DNA: TGCAGCGTTGAAAATCGGAATTTT.

There are many counts of this clonotype. The rearrangement links TRBV5-1 to TRBJ1-4; D is possibly TRBD1 (5 bases). Germline V gives CDR1 SGHRS, CDR2 YFSETQ. Trimming took 5 bases from V and 0 from J, leaving 11 bases between them. The CDR3 loop spans 15 amino acids. The CDR3 here is CASSFTGATNEKLFF. CDR3 DNA sequence: TGCGCCAGCAGTTTTACAGGAGCAACTAATGAAAAACTGTTTTTT.

As to this clonotype: A clone one base away is much larger, so this may be a read error. The genes are TRBV5-1 and TRBJ1-1; 7 bases map to TRBD1. The germline V gene has CDR1 SGHRS and CDR2 YFSETQ. CDR3 length: 13 amino acids. As DNA, the CDR3 is TGCGCCGGCAGCTTGGGGACAGACACTGAAGCTTTCTTT. Protein sequence: CAGSLGTDTEAFF. Supplemented by reference TRBV5-1 and TRBJ1-1, the full variable domain reads KAGVTQTPRYLIKTRGQQVTLSCSPISGHRSVSWYQQTPGQGLQFLFEYFSETQRNKGNFPGRFSGRQFSNSRSEMNVSTLELGDSALYLCAGSLGTDTEAFFGQGTRLTVV.

The sample holds many counts of this clonotype. The CDR3: CASSMGTGLSYEQYF. DNA of the CDR3: TGTGCCAGTAGTATGGGAACAGGGCTCTCCTACGAGCAGTACTTC. The chain has TRBV19 and TRBJ2-7, with D possibly being TRBD1 (6 bases). Germline values: CDR1 LNHDA, CDR2 SQIVND (reference sequence). The V and J ends lost 3 bases and 0 bases respectively, with 12 bases between them. The CDR3 is 15 amino acids. The whole variable domain, remainder taken from reference TRBV19 and TRBJ2-7, is DGGITQSPKYLFRKEGQNVTLSCEQNLNHDAMYWYRQDPGQGLRLIYYSQIVNDFQKGDIAEGYSVSREKKESFPLTVTSAQKNPTAFYLCASSMGTGLSYEQYFGPGTRLTVT.

In its sample, this clonotype was seen many times. V gene TRBV4-3 combines with J gene TRBJ2-2; TRBD1 matches at 9 bases. The CDR3 runs 14 residues. Germline V lookup: CDR1 LGHNA, CDR2 YSLEER. V trimming: 4 bases; J trimming: 4 bases; junction bases outside the gene matches: 1. The CDR3 DNA sequence: TGCGCCAGCAGCCCGGACAGGGGCACCGGGGAGCTGTTTTTT. Its translation is CASSPDRGTGELFF.

This clonotype was detected many times. The chain is built from TRBV5-1 and TRBJ1-2, with 9 bases lining up with TRBD1. CDR1 SGHRS and CDR2 YFSETQ come from the germline V gene. V dropped 4 bases and J dropped 8; count of bases not matched to a gene: 6. The CDR3 loop spans 13 amino acids. In DNA, the CDR3 is TGCGCCAGCAGCGTGGGACAGGGAGGCGGCTACACCTTC. This encodes CASSVGQGGGYTF.

V gene TRBV19 combines with J gene TRBJ2-1, with D maybe TRBD2 (6 bases). Germline V gene sequence: CDR1 LNHDA, CDR2 SQIVND (reference sequence). This CDR3 is built from 13 residues. The V end lost 6 bases, the J end lost 7 bases, and 13 bases lay between the germline ends. The CDR3 sequence is CASSDRLVNEQFF. CDR3 bases: TGTGCCAGTAGCGACAGACTAGTAAATGAGCAGTTCTTC.

This clonotype was counted ten times or more. This chain uses TRBV5-1 with TRBJ1-1, with D tentatively TRBD1 (6 bases). The CDR3 length is 15 residues. V lost 0 bases to trimming and J lost 5 bases, with 14 bases between them. Germline V CDR1 and CDR2: SGHRS, YFSETQ. This CDR3 is CASSLDMGALTEAFF. In DNA form, the CDR3 reads TGCGCCAGCAGCTTGGATATGGGGGCGCTTACTGAAGCTTTCTTT. Based on the CDR3 plus reference TRBV5-1 and TRBJ1-1, the full variable domain is KAGVTQTPRYLIKTRGQQVTLSCSPISGHRSVSWYQQTPGQGLQFLFEYFSETQRNKGNFPGRFSGRQFSNSRSEMNVSTLELGDSALYLCASSLDMGALTEAFFGQGTRLTVV.

The chain joins TRBV7-2 to TRBJ2-7, with 11 nucleotides matching TRBD2. From germline, CDR1 is SGHTA and CDR2 FQGNSA. The CDR3 extends over 16 amino acids. J gave up 7 bases and V 2 bases, and 10 bases lay outside the gene matches. The CDR3 loop reads CASSLSLAGGRDEQYF. CDR3 nucleotide sequence: TGTGCCAGCAGCTTATCCCTAGCGGGAGGCCGGGATGAGCAGTACTTC.